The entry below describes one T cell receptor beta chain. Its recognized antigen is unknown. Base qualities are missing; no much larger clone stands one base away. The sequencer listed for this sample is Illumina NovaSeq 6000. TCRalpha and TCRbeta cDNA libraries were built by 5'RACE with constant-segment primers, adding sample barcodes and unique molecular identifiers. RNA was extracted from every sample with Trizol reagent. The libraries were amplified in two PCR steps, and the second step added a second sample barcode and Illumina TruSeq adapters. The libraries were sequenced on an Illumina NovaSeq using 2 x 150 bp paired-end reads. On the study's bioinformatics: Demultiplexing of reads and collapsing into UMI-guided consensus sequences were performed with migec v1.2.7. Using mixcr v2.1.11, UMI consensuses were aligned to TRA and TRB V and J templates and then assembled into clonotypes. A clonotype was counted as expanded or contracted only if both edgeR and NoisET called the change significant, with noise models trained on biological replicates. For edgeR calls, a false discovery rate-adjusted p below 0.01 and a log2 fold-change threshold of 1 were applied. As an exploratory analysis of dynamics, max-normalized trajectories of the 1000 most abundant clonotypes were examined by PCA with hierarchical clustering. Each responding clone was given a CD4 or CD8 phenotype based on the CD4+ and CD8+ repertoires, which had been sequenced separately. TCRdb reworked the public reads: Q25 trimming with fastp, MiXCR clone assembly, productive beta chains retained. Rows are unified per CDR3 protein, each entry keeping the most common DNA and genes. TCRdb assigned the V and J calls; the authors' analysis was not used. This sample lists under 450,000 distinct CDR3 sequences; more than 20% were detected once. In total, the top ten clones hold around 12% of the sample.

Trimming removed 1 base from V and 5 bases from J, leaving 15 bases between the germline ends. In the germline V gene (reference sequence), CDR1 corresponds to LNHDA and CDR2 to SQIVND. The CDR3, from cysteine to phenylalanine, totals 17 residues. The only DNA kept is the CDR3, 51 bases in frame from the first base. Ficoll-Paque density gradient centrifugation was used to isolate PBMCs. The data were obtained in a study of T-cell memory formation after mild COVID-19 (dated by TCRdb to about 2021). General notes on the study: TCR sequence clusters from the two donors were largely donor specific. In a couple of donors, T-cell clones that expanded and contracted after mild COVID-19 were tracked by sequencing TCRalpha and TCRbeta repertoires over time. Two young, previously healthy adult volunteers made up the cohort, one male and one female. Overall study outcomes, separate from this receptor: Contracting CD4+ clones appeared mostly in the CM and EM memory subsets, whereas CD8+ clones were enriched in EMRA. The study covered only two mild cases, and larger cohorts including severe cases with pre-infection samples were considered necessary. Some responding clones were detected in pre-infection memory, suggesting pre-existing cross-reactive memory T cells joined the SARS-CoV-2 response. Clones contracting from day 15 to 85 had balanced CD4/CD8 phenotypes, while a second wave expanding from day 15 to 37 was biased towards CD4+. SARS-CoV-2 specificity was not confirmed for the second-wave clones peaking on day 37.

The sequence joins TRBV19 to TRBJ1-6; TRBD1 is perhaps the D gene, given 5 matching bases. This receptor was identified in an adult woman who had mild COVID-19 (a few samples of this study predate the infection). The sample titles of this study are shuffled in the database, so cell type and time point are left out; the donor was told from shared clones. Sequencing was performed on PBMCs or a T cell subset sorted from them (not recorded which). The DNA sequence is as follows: TGTGCCAGTAGTATAGTAGCGATGGGACTGAATAATTCACCCCTCCACTTT. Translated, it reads CASSIVAMGLNNSPLHF. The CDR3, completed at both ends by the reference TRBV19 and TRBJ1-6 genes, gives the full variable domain DGGITQSPKYLFRKEGQNVTLSCEQNLNHDAMYWYRQDPGQGLRLIYYSQIVNDFQKGDIAEGYSVSREKKESFPLTVTSAQKNPTAFYLCASSIVAMGLNNSPLHFGNGTRLTVT.